This TCR beta chain was sequenced for a study of blood T cell repertoires in COVID-19. Study-level information: Some COVID-19 samples were acute and others convalescent; all came from the United States, Italy and Spain. PBMCs, B-cell-depleted T cells, or T cells provided the cDNA or gDNA that made up the material.

In the original processing: Reference gene primer amplification gave nucleated cell count estimates. Some clones are missing from TCRdb's copy, which holds only in-frame ones; the method was immunoSEQ multiplex PCR. Clone size and the V and J calls come from that table; the DNA yielded D and trimming. The table includes 130,000 or so clones, around 86% detected once. Trimming took off 4 bases at V and 11 bases at J, with 11 bases between the two ends. Germline CDR1 reads DFQATT; CDR2 reads SNEGSKA (reference sequence). The CDR3 runs to 10 residues. Sequences were obtained from peripheral blood. This TCR was recovered from a man aged 50 to 60 with active COVID-19. The chain has TRBV20-1 and TRBJ1-1; no reliable D call. The CDR3, as DNA: TGCAGTGCTACTACCGGTTCGGCTTTCTTT. This translates into CSATTGSAFF.